The clone carrying this T cell receptor (beta chain) is termed medium-sized (0.01 to 0.1%). Amplified TCR beta CDR3 regions came from RNA transcripts. With the HTBI primer set, the TCR CDR3 went through a first round of RT-PCR. In TCRdb, the multiplex PCR reads were re-called with MiXCR into one record per CDR3 protein. Of 40,000 to 60,000 distinct CDR3 sequences listed, approximately 50% are singletons. The data belong to a study of T cells in Graves' hyperthyroidism and ophthalmopathy. Graves' hyperthyroidism qualified as stable when ophthalmopathy did not progress within 18 months. It was uncontrolled infection, other autoimmune disease, pregnancy or lactation that excluded patients. Germline loops: CDR1 SQVTM, CDR2 ANQGSEA. The ends lost 6 bases at V and 4 bases at J; junction bases unmatched: 12. CDR3 length: 14 amino acids.

The rearrangement links TRBV29-1 to TRBJ2-7, with 7 bases matching TRBD1. Sequenced: peripheral blood or thyroid tissue (not recorded which). This receptor was obtained from a man aged 18 to 29 with Graves' hyperthyroidism. For the CDR3, the DNA is TGCAGCGTCTTACGTCCCGGGACAGAGTACGAGCAGTACTTC. Amino acids: CSVLRPGTEYEQYF.